Only one count was recorded for the clone carrying this TCR beta chain. What it binds is not known. This CDR3 spans 14 amino acids. The germline V gene has CDR1 SGHDT and CDR2 YYEEEE. V lost 4 bases, J lost 5 bases, and 5 bases stayed unmatched. These data are taken from a study of T cells after posttransplantation cyclophosphamide. Clones were read by immunoSEQ multiplex PCR, and TCRdb kept only the in-frame ones, dropping some. There are 45,000 to 60,000 clones in the sample; 85% to 95% occur only once, and around 3% lies in the top ten. Study results and limitations: Recipient CMV seropositivity and CMV reactivation strongly tracked TRB clonality.

This receptor was taken from a woman in her forties or fifties in good health and a related stem cell transplant donor. The J gene is TRBJ2-7, the V gene TRBV5-6; the match to TRBD2 covers 11 bases. Sequenced material: PBMCs. CDR3 sequence reads: CASSILAGGNEQYF. In DNA form, the CDR3 reads TGTGCCAGCAGCATTCTAGCGGGGGGAAACGAGCAGTACTTC.